The rows below give T cell receptor beta chains drawn from one sample of a study of T cell responses to AZD1222 COVID-19 vaccine. Assay: immunoSEQ multiplex PCR; the TCRdb copy retains only in-frame clones and omits some. Among 110,000 to 150,000 clones, more than 75% were seen once, and the ten largest hold 2.5% to 3.5%. Sequencing used peripheral blood, obtained 28 days after the second AZD1222 dose. These receptors were taken from an adult who received the AZD1222 COVID-19 vaccine. The conserved cysteine and the conserved F or W are not part of the CDR3 here. Size values are once, few and many counts, or a class for expanded clones, and some rows have none.

v_call | clone_size | cdr3_aa
TRBV19 | once | ASSNRGTDLSVQY
TRBV11-3 | - | ASSPRAEDYEQF
TRBV6-2/TRBV6-3 | - | ASSYSIGAPVGAGANVLT
TRBV19 | - | ASSIRVGNQPQH
TRBV6-2/TRBV6-3 | - | ASSSADLGTYEQY
TRBV3-1/TRBV3-2 | - | ASSLRQGNTEAF
TRBV6-5 | - | ATTLGGNTEAF
TRBV29-1 | few | SVGPSGIDEQY
TRBV3-1/TRBV3-2 | - | ASSQVYTGELF
TRBV27 | - | ASSLNRNNQPQH
TRBV7-9 | - | ASSLVGDGGERQPQH
TRBV3-1/TRBV3-2 | - | ASSLDRGLYGYT
TRBV28 | - | ASRASGLAGDEQY
TRBV3-1/TRBV3-2 | - | ASSQAREGELF
TRBV19 | - | ASSQGGNQPQH
TRBV5-4 | - | ASSLDGSGNTIY
TRBV18 | - | ASSPSHSGNTIY
TRBV6-5 | - | ASSNPGANVLT
TRBV28 | - | ASFGDTEAF
TRBV6-2/TRBV6-3 | - | ASSYDRGHGYT
TRBV11-2 | - | ASSSRPEGMYGYT
TRBV5-1 | - | ASSLGSPTGNTIY
TRBV6-5 | - | ASNGQGDTGNTIY
TRBV11-2 | - | ASRSDSRNEKLF
TRBV2 | once | ASTVERGYGYT
TRBV4-2 | - | ASSLDYEQY
TRBV7-3 | - | ASAMAGTHGTDTQY
TRBV30 | - | AWKGLAHSYEQY
TRBV5-1 | - | ASSLESPGGYEQY
TRBV7-7 | - | ASTKQWGARETQY
TRBV10-2 | - | ASSQTDMNTEAF
TRBV4-2 | once | ASSQDRGVAEAF
TRBV11-1 | - | ASSRTEGKLF
TRBV7-2 | - | ASSHRDYGYT
TRBV5-1 | - | ASRKDSYEQY
TRBV29-1 | - | SVDKDRGQETQY
TRBV10-2 | - | ASGRDRGNQPQH
TRBV10-3 | - | AIRGAEGTSHQETQY
TRBV7-9 | - | ASSFGNQPQH
TRBV18 | - | ASSPVHISGSGANVLT
TRBV7-3 | - | ASSSHRGPGELF
TRBV11-1 | - | ASSSLTRNSPLH
TRBV19 | - | ASSIPQNQPQH
TRBV7-3 | - | ASSLGRTDTQY
TRBV30 | - | ACLRGASGSDTQY
TRBV24-1 | once | ATGGGSFQETQY
TRBV3-1/TRBV3-2 | once | ASSSGTGLSPLH
TRBV19 | few | ASSWSGINEQF
TRBV7-9 | - | ASSFYTGYTGELF
TRBV9 | - | ASSVAGNPNSGNTIY
TRBV30 | few | AWSVRGGAQPQH
TRBV5-4 | - | ASSADRYYGYT
TRBV10-3 | - | AIRLGAGNYEQY